The 25 T cell receptor beta chains presented below share a single source sample, sequenced in a study of blood T cell repertoires in COVID-19 (dated by TCRdb to 2020 to 2022). Libraries were constructed by the immunoSEQ multiplex PCR assay. TCRdb's version of the immuneACCESS table is confined to in-frame rearrangements and falls short of the full clone set. An unresolved V gene accounts for under half of the shortfall where checked; the remainder is of unknown origin. The sample records roughly 48,000 clones, roughly nine tenths of which are singletons. 25% to 35% of the sample is in the top ten clones. The sample consisted of peripheral blood. These TCRs come from a woman at least 80 years old with acute or convalescent COVID-19.

The chain employs TRBV3-1 (or the pseudogene TRBV3-2) and TRBJ2-6; D may be TRBD2 (6 bases). V was shortened by 0 bases and J by 4 bases, with 10 bases between the two germline ends. Germline-derived CDR1 and CDR2 are LGHDT and YNNKEL (reference sequence). The CDR3 has 16 amino acids. The CDR3 sequence is CASSQEGGGGANVLTF. CDR3 coding DNA: TGTGCCAGCAGCCAAGAGGGAGGCGGCGGGGCCAACGTCCTGACTTTC.

The genes are TRBV19 and TRBJ2-3; 11 positions agree with TRBD2. Germline-derived CDR1 and CDR2 are LNHDA and SQIVND (reference sequence). Trimming cost V 5 bases and J 0 bases; bases outside gene matches: 19. This CDR3 region has 21 residues. CDR3 sequence reads: CASSPRGLAGGLLSSTDTQYF. The CDR3 nucleotides read TGTGCCAGTAGTCCCCGGGGGCTAGCGGGGGGCCTCCTGTCTAGCACAGATACGCAGTATTTT.

The chain combines TRBV4-1 with TRBJ2-3; D is possibly TRBD2 (5 bases). This CDR3 is built from 15 residues. With 1 base removed from V and 1 base from J, the gap between germline ends came to 9 bases. Germline CDR1 is MGHRA and CDR2 is YSYEKL. This CDR3 reads CASSQGELGTDTQYF. The CDR3 coding sequence is TGCGCCAGCAGCCAAGGGGAGTTGGGCACAGATACGCAGTATTTT.

V usage is TRBV4-2 and J usage is TRBJ2-6; TRBD1 aligns across 8 bases. The CDR3 has 15 residues. The junction had 8 bases not matched to a gene; V was cut back by 1 base and J by 12 bases. Looked up from germline, CDR1 is LGHNA and CDR2 is YNFKEQ. The CDR3 DNA reads TGTGCCAGCAGCCAAGGGACAGGGCCCTACACCGTCCTGACTTTC. This translates into CASSQGTGPYTVLTF.

The gene calls are TRBV6-6 and TRBJ2-7; D is perhaps TRBD1 (5 bases). Germline values: CDR1 MNHNY, CDR2 SVGAGI (reference sequence). Trimming stripped 10 bases from V and 0 bases from J, with 13 bases between. CDR3 length: 13 residues. The CDR3 sequence is CATSIGDSYEQYV. Here the CDR3 DNA reads TGTGCCACCTCGATAGGGGACTCCTACGAGCAGTACGTC.

This chain uses TRBV11-2 with TRBJ2-3, with 13 bases aligning to TRBD2. This CDR3 contains 19 residues. Germline V lookup: CDR1 SGHAT, CDR2 FQNNGV. Trimming at V came to 4 bases and at J to 1 base, leaving 11 bases not matched to a gene. CDR3 sequence reads: CASSWGPGLAGSRTDTQYF. In DNA form, the CDR3 reads TGTGCCAGCAGCTGGGGGCCGGGACTAGCGGGGTCCCGCACAGATACGCAGTATTTT.

V usage is TRBV5-1 and J usage is TRBJ1-2; tentatively, D is TRBD1 (5 bases). Germline V CDR1 and CDR2: SGHRS, YFSETQ. The CDR3 length is 14 residues. V lost 0 bases and J 3 bases, leaving 9 bases between the germline ends. In nucleotides, the CDR3 is TGCGCCAGCAGCTTGGAGAGACAGCACTATGGCTACACCTTC. It yields the protein CASSLERQHYGYTF.

The chain has TRBV11-3 and TRBJ2-3; TRBD1 agrees at 7 bases. The germline V gene has CDR1 SGHNT and CDR2 YENEEA. The CDR3 is 12 amino acids. The ends lost 5 bases at V and 5 bases at J; junction bases unmatched: 1. The CDR3 spells CASSRDRDTQYF. The CDR3 coding sequence is TGTGCCAGCAGCCGGGACAGAGATACGCAGTATTTT.

This clone turned up a few times. V and J are TRBV29-1 and TRBJ2-3; no clear D gene. The CDR3 covers 13 residues. V was shortened by 4 bases and J by 2 bases, with 10 bases between the two germline ends. The germline CDR1 and CDR2 sequences are SQVTM and ANQGSEA. The CDR3 coding sequence is TGCAGCGTTGGTGGGCACGACACAGATACGCAGTATTTT. It translates to CSVGGHDTDTQYF.

The table lists this clone with a count of one. The chain recombines TRBV2 with TRBJ1-1; a weak D match, TRBD1 (5 bases). The length of the CDR3 is 14 residues. The V end was cut by 4 bases, the J end by 7 bases, with 16 bases between. Germline V gene data show CDR1 as SNHLY and CDR2 as FYNNEI. In nucleotides, the CDR3 is TGTGCCAGCAGTGGAATTAGGGGTTTTAGTGAAGCTTTCTTT. As protein: CASSGIRGFSEAFF.

The gene calls are TRBV19 and TRBJ1-5, with TRBD1 matching 11 bases. Germline values: CDR1 LNHDA, CDR2 SQIVND (reference sequence). J gave up 5 bases and V 5 bases, and 8 bases lay outside the gene matches. There are 16 residues in the CDR3. CDR3 loop: CASSPEGQGGYQPQHF. For the CDR3, the DNA is TGTGCCAGTAGTCCCGAGGGACAGGGGGGCTATCAGCCCCAGCATTTT.

The chain uses TRBV7-2 and TRBJ2-7; a possible D gene is TRBD1 (5 bases). CDR1 is SGHTA and CDR2 is FQGNSA in the germline V gene. The CDR3 extends over 14 amino acids. The V end was cut by 3 bases, the J end by 2 bases, with 11 bases between. This CDR3 is CASSFRQTAYEQYF. The CDR3 DNA follows: TGTGCCAGCAGCTTTCGACAGACCGCCTACGAGCAGTACTTC.

This rearrangement joins TRBV7-9 to TRBJ2-5, with 8 bases aligning to TRBD2. Trimming took 3 bases from V and 2 from J; bases not matched to a gene: 8. CDR3 size: 16 residues. CDR1 and CDR2 (germline): SEHNR, FQNEAQ (reference sequence). The CDR3 region has the DNA TGTGCCAGCAGCTTGGGTCTGGGCGGGGGGCAAGAGACCCAGTACTTC. It encodes CASSLGLGGGQETQYF.

The rearrangement links TRBV5-5 to TRBJ2-1; a weak D match, TRBD1 (5 bases). CDR1 is SGHKS, CDR2 YYEKEE, per germline (reference sequence). Deletions cut 4 bases from V and 10 bases from J, with 18 bases between. The CDR3 covers 14 residues. CDR3 protein: CASSPLGRPGEQFF. The CDR3 DNA is TGTGCCAGCAGCCCCTTAGGAAGGCCAGGGGAGCAGTTCTTC.

The J gene is TRBJ2-5, the V gene TRBV10-2; 10 nucleotides agree with TRBD2. With 7 bases clipped from V and 5 bases from J, the junction kept 10 bases outside the gene matches. The CDR3 runs to 15 residues. Germline V CDR1 and CDR2: WSHSY, SAAADI. As DNA, the CDR3 is TGCGCCAGCACACCAAGCGGGGGGGCCCTGGAGACCCAGTACTTC. Translated: CASTPSGGALETQYF.

The chain employs TRBV18 and TRBJ1-5; D remains ambiguous. The CDR3 length is 13 residues. Trimming shortened V by 3 bases and J by 4 bases, and 7 bases separated the two germline ends. Germline CDR1 is KGHSH and CDR2 is LQKENI. The CDR3 is CASSPTGNQPQHF. The CDR3 bases are TGTGCCAGCTCACCGACGGGAAATCAGCCCCAGCATTTT.

The V and J genes are TRBV12-5 and TRBJ1-2, with a tentative D call TRBD1 (5 bases). The CDR3 totals 15 residues. With 0 bases removed from V and 5 bases from J, the gap between germline ends came to 13 bases. In germline, CDR1 is LGHNT, CDR2 FRNRAP. The CDR3 reads CASGLVTAGWYGYTF. DNA of the CDR3: TGTGCTAGTGGTTTGGTAACCGCAGGGTGGTATGGCTACACCTTC.

J is TRBJ2-6 and V is TRBV30; 12 positions agree with TRBD2. CDR3 length: 16 amino acids. V dropped 6 bases and J dropped 4; count of bases not matched to a gene: 7. Per the germline V gene, CDR1 is GTSNPN and CDR2 is SVGIG (reference sequence). CDR3 amino acids: CACSSGGVTGANVLTF. Written as DNA, the CDR3 is TGTGCCTGCTCTAGCGGGGGGGTTACCGGGGCCAACGTCCTGACTTTC. Drawing the rest from reference TRBV30 and TRBJ2-6, the complete variable domain is SQTIHQWPATLVQPVGSPLSLECTVEGTSNPNLYWYRQAAGRGLQLLFYSVGIGQISSEVPQNLSASRPQDRQFILSSKKLLLSDSGFYLCACSSGGVTGANVLTFGAGSRLTVL.

This chain connects TRBV11-2 to TRBJ2-5; possible D gene TRBD2, 5 bases. The CDR3 length is 14 residues. V was pared by 1 base and J by 5 bases, with 11 bases between. Germline V lookup: CDR1 SGHAT, CDR2 FQNNGV. The CDR3 DNA is TGTGCCAGCAGCTTAGGGCGAGGGTGGGAGACCCAGTACTTC. Amino acids: CASSLGRGWETQYF.

The chain recombines TRBV7-9 with TRBJ2-5; 9 bases are shared with TRBD1. The V gene end was trimmed by 5 bases and the J gene end by 3 bases; junction bases not matched to a gene: 7. Germline CDR1 and CDR2: SEHNR and FQNEAQ (reference sequence). The CDR3 consists of 15 residues. The CDR3 coding sequence is TGTGCCAGCAGCCCACCCGGGACAGGGAAAGAGACCCAGTACTTC. Amino acids: CASSPPGTGKETQYF.

The rearrangement uses TRBV18 and TRBJ1-4; a possible D gene is TRBD1 (5 bases). The CDR3 consists of 14 residues. Trimming took off 3 bases at V and 5 bases at J, with 10 bases between the two ends. CDR1 KGHSH and CDR2 LQKENI come from the germline V gene. The CDR3 sequence is CASSPGTGNEKLFF. The DNA for the CDR3 is TGTGCCAGCTCACCCGGGACTGGAAATGAAAAACTGTTTTTT.

The J gene is TRBJ2-6, the V gene TRBV7-8, with D uncertain. The CDR3 totals 15 residues. With 3 bases removed from V and 0 bases from J, the gap between germline ends came to 6 bases. Germline assignment: CDR1 SGHVS and CDR2 FQNEAQ. The CDR3 DNA reads TGTGCCAGCAGCTTTCAGGTCTCTGGGGCCAACGTCCTGACTTTC. Translating it yields CASSFQVSGANVLTF.

This chain links TRBV28 with TRBJ1-5, with TRBD1 matching over 9 bases. The V gene's germline CDR1 is MDHEN and CDR2 SYDVKM. V lost 10 bases and J lost 4; bases outside the gene matches: 11. This CDR3 comprises 15 residues. In nucleotides, the CDR3 is TGTGCCACCCGCCGGGACAGGGTAGCAAATCAGCCCCAGCATTTT. It yields the protein CATRRDRVANQPQHF.

This clone was observed once. V and J are TRBV2 and TRBJ1-1; 7 bases line up with TRBD1. This CDR3 comprises 12 residues. Germline V gene data show CDR1 as SNHLY and CDR2 as FYNNEI. Trimming at V came to 7 bases and at J to 8 bases, leaving 7 bases not matched to a gene. This chain's CDR3 is CASTWDSPEAFF. For the CDR3, the DNA is TGTGCCAGCACTTGGGACAGCCCCGAAGCTTTCTTT.

The chain couples TRBV10-3 to TRBJ2-2, with 10 positions matching TRBD1. J was trimmed by 4 bases and V by 8 bases; bases with no gene match: 7. This CDR3 has 15 amino acids. Per germline, CDR1 ENHRY and CDR2 SYGVKD. This CDR3 reads CAIQRDRGGTGELFF. The DNA for the CDR3 is TGTGCCATCCAAAGGGACAGGGGCGGCACCGGGGAGCTGTTTTTT.